Below are 23 T cell receptor beta chains sequenced from a single sample in a study of shared clonotypes between healthy human individuals. Clones were read by immunoSEQ multiplex PCR, and TCRdb kept only the in-frame ones, dropping some. The sample lists fewer than 2.5 million clones; over 85% were seen once. Sequencing was done on a sample of naive CD4+ T cells from PBMCs. Subset meaning: CD45RA+ positively selected. The receptors here all came from a man aged 18 to 29 in good health. Some clones in this sample may be carry-over from other donors' samples.

The genes are TRBV10-3 and TRBJ2-5; D is perhaps TRBD2 (5 bases). This CDR3 contains 13 residues. Germline V lookup: CDR1 ENHRY, CDR2 SYGVKD. V lost 6 bases to trimming and J lost 5 bases, with 13 bases between them. The CDR3 DNA follows: TGTGCCATCAGCCAAGGACCGGGGGAGACCCAGTACTTC. It specifies CAISQGPGETQYF.

The CDR3 spells CASSLAGTGTGELFF. The CDR3 DNA reads TGTGCCAGCAGCCTCGCCGGGACAGGGACCGGGGAGCTGTTTTTT. V gene TRBV7-3 combines with J gene TRBJ2-2, with 9 bases that match TRBD1. This CDR3 comprises 15 residues. Germline V gene lookup returns CDR1 SGHTA and CDR2 FQGTGA. V shed 5 bases, J shed 5 bases, and the junction held 6 bases outside the gene matches.

In its sample, this clone was seen once. The rearrangement uses TRBV4-3 and TRBJ2-1; 14 bases map to TRBD2. The CDR3 consists of 20 residues. The germline CDR1 and CDR2 sequences are LGHNA and YSLEER. Trimming took 4 bases from V and 0 from J; bases not matched to a gene: 11. In nucleotides, the CDR3 is TGCGCCAGCAGCCGGAAACGACTAGCGGGAGGGAGCAACTCCTACAATGAGCAGTTCTTC. Translation gives CASSRKRLAGGSNSYNEQFF.

The chain employs TRBV27 and TRBJ2-1, with 10 bases aligning to TRBD2. The junction had 8 bases not matched to a gene; V was cut back by 6 bases and J by 3 bases. In germline, CDR1 is MNHEY, CDR2 SMNVEV (reference sequence). The CDR3 has 16 residues. CDR3 amino acids: CASSDWGLAYYNEQFF. The CDR3 DNA reads TGTGCCAGCAGCGATTGGGGACTAGCGTACTACAATGAGCAGTTCTTC.

This chain links TRBV4-1 with TRBJ2-3; D is uncertain. Trimming pared 2 bases from V and 5 bases from J, leaving 8 bases between. Germline V CDR1 and CDR2: MGHRA, YSYEKL. This CDR3 contains 13 residues. CDR3 region: CASSQRPQDTQYF. The CDR3, as DNA: TGCGCCAGCAGCCAAAGGCCCCAAGATACGCAGTATTTT.

The rearrangement links TRBV6-5 to TRBJ1-2; D possibly corresponds to TRBD1 (5 bases). Trimming removed 4 bases at V and 4 bases at J, with 16 bases between. CDR1 MNHEY and CDR2 SVGAGI come from the germline V gene. The CDR3 runs to 15 residues. DNA of the CDR3: TGTGCCAGCAGTTCATCCGAATCGGGGACCTATGGCTACACCTTC. Protein product: CASSSSESGTYGYTF.

This chain joins TRBV5-1 and TRBJ2-5; D is unclear. Germline CDR1 is SGHRS and CDR2 is YFSETQ. Deletions cut 0 bases from V and 2 bases from J, with 14 bases between. The CDR3 is made up of 16 amino acids. The CDR3 here is CASSLAAGGVQETQYF. The CDR3 DNA reads as TGCGCCAGCAGCTTGGCCGCTGGTGGAGTACAAGAGACCCAGTACTTC. The full variable domain, its missing parts supplied by reference TRBV5-1 and TRBJ2-5, is KAGVTQTPRYLIKTRGQQVTLSCSPISGHRSVSWYQQTPGQGLQFLFEYFSETQRNKGNFPGRFSGRQFSNSRSEMNVSTLELGDSALYLCASSLAAGGVQETQYFGPGTRLLVL.

A note on this clone: Other DNA sequences within the sample encode an identical CDR3. This chain joins TRBV5-1 and TRBJ1-1, with TRBD1 identical over 8 bases. The CDR3 is 14 amino acids. CDR1 and CDR2 from the germline V gene are SGHRS and YFSETQ. V was pared by 4 bases and J by 1 base, with 3 bases of the junction left unmatched. Here the CDR3 DNA reads TGCGCCAGCAGCCAAGGGACAGGGAACACTGAAGCTTTCTTT. Protein product: CASSQGTGNTEAFF.

This clone is a singleton in its sample. The CDR3 nucleotides read TGTGCCAGCAGCTTAGCCGGGAGTTCCTACAATGAGCAGTTCTTC. Translation: CASSLAGSSYNEQFF. The chain has TRBV7-6 and TRBJ2-1, with a possible D match to TRBD2 (6 bases). V lost 0 bases and J 1 base, leaving 7 bases between the germline ends. This CDR3 region has 15 residues. CDR1 is SGHVS and CDR2 is FNYEAQ in the germline V gene.

The rearrangement uses TRBV10-3 and TRBJ2-7; TRBD1 agrees at 8 bases. The V segment lost 8 bases and the J segment 2 bases; nucleotides outside the gene matches: 5. The germline CDR1 and CDR2 sequences are ENHRY and SYGVKD. The CDR3 is 13 residues long. CDR3 protein: CAILEQGAYEQYF. The CDR3 nucleotides read TGTGCCATCCTGGAACAGGGGGCCTACGAGCAGTACTTC.

V is TRBV19 and J is TRBJ2-5, with D tentatively TRBD1 (6 bases). Trimming took 6 bases from V and 5 from J, leaving 13 bases between them. Looked up from germline, CDR1 is LNHDA and CDR2 is SQIVND (reference sequence). CDR3 length: 13 amino acids. In nucleotides, the CDR3 is TGTGCCAGTAGCGGACAGTTAGGGGAGACCCAGTACTTC. Its protein is CASSGQLGETQYF.

About this clone: The sample contains more than one DNA sequence encoding this CDR3. This chain connects TRBV7-3 to TRBJ2-1, with 11 positions matching TRBD2. The V gene's germline CDR1 is SGHTA and CDR2 FQGTGA. J was trimmed by 4 bases and V by 5 bases; bases with no gene match: 4. CDR3 length: 15 amino acids. DNA of the CDR3: TGTGCCAGCAGCCGCGGGACTAGCGGATACAATGAGCAGTTCTTC. It codes for CASSRGTSGYNEQFF. The full variable domain, its missing parts supplied by reference TRBV7-3 and TRBJ2-1, is GAGVSQTPSNKVTEKGKYVELRCDPISGHTALYWYRQSLGQGPEFLIYFQGTGAADDSGLPNDRFFAVRPEGSVSTLKIQRTERGDSAVYLCASSRGTSGYNEQFFGPGTRLTVL.

J is TRBJ2-3 and V is TRBV9; D may be TRBD1 or TRBD2 (6 bases each). The CDR3 spans 19 residues. Trimming removed 1 base at V and 4 bases at J, with 25 bases between. The germline CDR1 and CDR2 sequences are SGDLS and YYNGEE. The DNA for the CDR3 is TGTGCCAGCAGCGTAAACCCCCTTGTCGGCGGAGGGGGATCAGATACGCAGTATTTT. Translation gives CASSVNPLVGGGGSDTQYF.

The chain has TRBV5-4 and TRBJ1-2, with D possibly TRBD1 on 6 matching bases. In germline, CDR1 is SGHNT, CDR2 YYREEE (reference sequence). Trimming removed 4 bases at V and 1 base at J, with 14 bases between. The CDR3 extends over 15 amino acids. The CDR3 DNA reads as TGTGCCAGCAGCCAGAAGACAGGCGATAACTATGGCTACACCTTC. It yields the protein CASSQKTGDNYGYTF.

The V call is TRBV11-2, the J call TRBJ2-2; D is unclear. There are 13 residues in the CDR3. From germline, CDR1 is SGHAT and CDR2 FQNNGV. V was clipped by 3 bases and J by 6 bases, with 8 bases between them. The CDR3 nucleotides are TGTGCCAGCAGCTTGCAGCAACCCGGGGAGCTGTTTTTT. It is translated as CASSLQQPGELFF.

This clone is a singleton in its sample. Other nucleotide sequences in the sample specify the same CDR3. J is TRBJ2-7 and V is TRBV18; TRBD2 agrees at 9 bases. Germline values: CDR1 KGHSH, CDR2 LQKENI. This CDR3 region has 14 residues. J was trimmed by 3 bases and V by 3 bases; bases with no gene match: 3. In DNA, the CDR3 is TGTGCCAGCTCACCGCCTAGCGGGAACTACGAGCAGTACTTC. Protein: CASSPPSGNYEQYF.

This clone was detected a few times. The chain has TRBV7-6 and TRBJ1-2; tentatively, D is TRBD1 (5 bases). This CDR3 region has 14 residues. Deletions cut 5 bases from V and 3 bases from J, with 13 bases between. CDR1 and CDR2 from the germline V gene are SGHVS and FNYEAQ. The CDR3 bases are TGTGCCAGCAGCCCCGCCCAGGGCGACTATGGCTACACCTTC. Amino acids: CASSPAQGDYGYTF.

Written as DNA, the CDR3 is TGTGCCATCCAGGGTTTTCGGGAGCTGTTTTTT. This codes for CAIQGFRELFF. The gene calls are TRBV28 and TRBJ2-2, with D perhaps TRBD1 (5 bases). Germline values: CDR1 MDHEN, CDR2 SYDVKM. The CDR3 totals 11 residues. The V end was cut by 10 bases, the J end by 9 bases, with 12 bases between.

The rearrangement links TRBV27 to TRBJ2-1; D unresolved. Trimming left V 10 bases short and J 3 bases short, with 16 bases between. Germline loops: CDR1 MNHEY, CDR2 SMNVEV (reference sequence). This CDR3 comprises 14 residues. The CDR3 DNA sequence: TGTGCCACCCGTGCGGCTTACCGCTACAATGAGCAGTTCTTC. Encoded protein: CATRAAYRYNEQFF.

This sequence joins TRBV4-3 and TRBJ2-7, with D perhaps matching TRBD2 (5 bases). The CDR3 covers 15 residues. The germline CDR1 and CDR2 sequences are LGHNA and YSLEER. Deletions cut 3 bases from V and 6 bases from J, with 18 bases between. CDR3 bases: TGCGCCAGCAGCCAGAACCTCGGGATTCTTGGCGAGCAGTACTTC. This encodes CASSQNLGILGEQYF.

The J gene is TRBJ2-7, the V gene TRBV7-8; TRBD2 matches at 13 bases. V was pared by 1 base and J by 4 bases, with 4 bases of the junction left unmatched. CDR1 is SGHVS, CDR2 FQNEAQ, per germline. The CDR3 is 16 residues long. The CDR3 loop reads CASSLGRTSGGYEQYF. CDR3 bases: TGTGCCAGCAGCTTAGGTCGGACTAGCGGGGGATACGAGCAGTACTTC.

This chain joins TRBV7-6 and TRBJ2-1, with 9 bases lining up with TRBD2. CDR1 and CDR2 from the germline V gene are SGHVS and FNYEAQ. V was clipped by 4 bases and J by 6 bases; unmatched bases: 1. The CDR3 spans 13 residues. CDR3 nucleotide sequence: TGTGCCAGCAGCTCAGCGGGGGGCAATGAGCAGTTCTTC. It is translated as CASSSAGGNEQFF. The variable domain in full, with the rest retrieved from reference TRBV7-6 and TRBJ2-1, is GAGVSQSPRYKVTKRGQDVALRCDPISGHVSLYWYRQALGQGPEFLTYFNYEAQQDKSGLPNDRFSAERPEGSISTLTIQRTEQRDSAMYRCASSSAGGNEQFFGPGTRLTVL.

Details on this clone: Other DNA sequences in this specimen translate into the identical CDR3. The J gene is TRBJ1-1, the V gene TRBV5-1, with D tentatively TRBD1 (5 bases). V was trimmed by 0 bases and J by 0 bases, leaving 9 bases between them. CDR3 length equals 15 residues. CDR1 and CDR2 (germline): SGHRS, YFSETQ. CDR3 in DNA: TGCGCCAGCAGCTTGGGACAGCCGATGAACACTGAAGCTTTCTTT. This translates into CASSLGQPMNTEAFF.